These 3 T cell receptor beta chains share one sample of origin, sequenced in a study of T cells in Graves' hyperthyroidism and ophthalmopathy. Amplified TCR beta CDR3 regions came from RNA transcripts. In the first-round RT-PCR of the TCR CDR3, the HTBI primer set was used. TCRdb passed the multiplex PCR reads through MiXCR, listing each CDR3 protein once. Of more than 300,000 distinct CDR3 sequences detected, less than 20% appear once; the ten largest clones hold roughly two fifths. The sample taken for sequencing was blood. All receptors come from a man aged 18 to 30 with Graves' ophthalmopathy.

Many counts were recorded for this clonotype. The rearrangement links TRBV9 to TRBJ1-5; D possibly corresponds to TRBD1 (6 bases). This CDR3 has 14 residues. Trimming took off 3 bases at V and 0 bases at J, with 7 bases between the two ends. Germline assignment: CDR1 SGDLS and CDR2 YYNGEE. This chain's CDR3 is CASSETGSNQPQHF. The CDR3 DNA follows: TGTGCCAGCAGCGAGACAGGTAGCAATCAGCCCCAGCATTTT.

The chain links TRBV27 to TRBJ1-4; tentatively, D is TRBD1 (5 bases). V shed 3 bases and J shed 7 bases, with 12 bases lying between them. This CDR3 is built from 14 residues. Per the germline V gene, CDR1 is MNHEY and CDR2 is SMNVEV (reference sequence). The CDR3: CASSFVGGGEKLFF. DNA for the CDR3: TGTGCCAGCAGTTTTGTTGGGGGTGGTGAAAAACTGTTTTTT.

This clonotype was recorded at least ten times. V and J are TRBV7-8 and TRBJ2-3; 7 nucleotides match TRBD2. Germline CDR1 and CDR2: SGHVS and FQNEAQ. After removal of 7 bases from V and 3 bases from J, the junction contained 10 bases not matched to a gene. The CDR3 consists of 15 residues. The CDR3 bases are TGTGCCAGCACCCCTCGGGGGGTCCTAACAGATACGCAGTATTTT. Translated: CASTPRGVLTDTQYF.